Listed here is a single T cell receptor (beta chain). Its recognized antigen is unknown. Base qualities are not recorded, but no much larger clone differs from it by a single base. The 39 donors, aged about 6 to 100 years, were systemically healthy Caucasian individuals from Russia. Each donor gave ten milliliters of peripheral blood, collected into EDTA-treated Vacutainer tubes. Ficoll-Paque density-gradient centrifugation was used to isolate PBMCs, with at least 7 million obtained per sample. Trizol reagent was used to extract total RNA from PBMCs, with at least 5.5 micrograms per sample. Naive CD45RAhigh/CD27high T cell percentages were measured by flow cytometry on a PBMC aliquot from every donor. This specimen belongs to a study of blood T cells in healthy people across ages (dated by TCRdb to about 2015). Study-wide context: Template switching captured roughly one uniquely barcoded TCR beta cDNA molecule per two T cells in model experiments. Age-related changes in TCR beta repertoire diversity were measured in the study by deep sequencing normalized with unique cDNA molecular identifiers. Donors were grouped into four age groups: young (average roughly 16 years), middle-aged (roughly 40), aged (62) and long-lived (about 89). Donors of different ages were randomly distributed across sequencing lanes to avoid experimental bias. Using the same blood draw, the study looked at two additional independent replicas of 1 million unique cDNA reads for two donors, one aged 18 to 30 and the other aged 80 or older.

The investigation overall reported the following: A strong correlation was found between observed TCR beta diversity and the percentage of naive T cells measured by flow cytometry. Conclusive comparison of naive and antigen-experienced compartments was prevented by the profiling of bulk unsorted PBMCs. Estimates of total diversity from one million sequenced T cells were regarded as lower bounds and underestimates. Observed TCR beta diversity per million T cells fell roughly linearly with age, and a significant reduction was already apparent by age around 36. Compared with the aged group, the long-lived group had more naive CD4+ T cells, fewer expanded clones and increased TCR diversity, suggesting age selection. Because donor CMV infection status was unknown, age-related changes in expanded clonotypes were potentially confounded.

Libraries were built with 5' RACE. Sequencing was performed on an Illumina HiSeq 2500. The second PCR ran for roughly 7 to 12 cycles and used a J-beta primer mix along with a sample-barcoded 5' primer. A unique molecular identifier was introduced onto each TCR beta cDNA molecule by a template-switch 5' adaptor carrying 12 random nucleotides. Each sample yielded at least 2.5 million CDR3-containing paired-end reads. First-strand cDNA was synthesized from all RNA with the Mint cDNA synthesis kit, primed by a TRBC-specific oligonucleotide. After uracil-DNA glycosylase treatment, a first 18-cycle PCR used universal primers M1SS and BC2_uni_R on all cDNA. On the authors' methods: For normalization, 1 million high-quality reads, each with a distinct molecular identifier, were randomly selected from each sample. Instead of being binned into consensus sequences, reads that shared molecular identifiers were thrown out. MiTCR, run with a Q25 quality threshold and the strictest error-elimination algorithm, handled CDR3 identification, clonotype clustering and error correction. A nonparametric unseen species model with Euler transformation was used to estimate lower-bound total TCR beta diversity. Using fastp at Q25 and MiXCR, TCRdb reprocessed the public reads and kept productive beta chains. One record per CDR3 amino acid sequence lists the most common genes and DNA. It is TCRdb's table, rather than the study itself, that gives the V and J calls and clone size. The sample table lists approximately 1.5 million distinct CDR3 sequences, 35% to 45% of them with a count of one. Approximately 4.1% of the sample is held by the ten biggest clonotypes.

Material: blood. This sequence originates from a woman aged 18-29 years in good health.

The CDR3 region reads CASTDRQRSWGTDTQYF. The nucleotide sequence is given as TGTGCCAGCACCGACAGGCAACGCTCGTGGGGCACAGATACGCAGTATTTT. The chain is made from TRBV11-2 and TRBJ2-3; the D region possibly corresponds to TRBD1 (6 bases align). Spanning cysteine to phenylalanine, the CDR3 consists of 17 amino acids. Of the read, only the CDR3 DNA is kept; its 51 bases are in frame from base 1. Cut back by 7 bases and 1 base, the V and J ends lie 21 bases apart. The germline V gene gives CDR1 as SGHAT and CDR2 as FQNNGV.